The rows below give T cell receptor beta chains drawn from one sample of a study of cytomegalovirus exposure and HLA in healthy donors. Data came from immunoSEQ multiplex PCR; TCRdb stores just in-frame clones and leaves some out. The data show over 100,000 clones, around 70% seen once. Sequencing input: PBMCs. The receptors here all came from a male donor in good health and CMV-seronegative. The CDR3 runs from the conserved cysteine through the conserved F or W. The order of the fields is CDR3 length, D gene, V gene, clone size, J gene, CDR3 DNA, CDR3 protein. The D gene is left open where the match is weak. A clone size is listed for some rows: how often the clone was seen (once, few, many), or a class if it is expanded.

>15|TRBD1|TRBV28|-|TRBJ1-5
TGTGCCAGCAGTCCCTGGACAGGGGCCAATCAGCCCCAGCATTTT
CASSPWTGANQPQHF
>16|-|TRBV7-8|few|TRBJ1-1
TGTGCCAGCAGCACGCCTCGGGGAATAGTGAACACTGAAGCTTTCTTT
CASSTPRGIVNTEAFF
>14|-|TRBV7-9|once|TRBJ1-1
TGTGCCAGCAGCTACGGGGGTCTTGGCACTGAAGCTTTCTTT
CASSYGGLGTEAFF
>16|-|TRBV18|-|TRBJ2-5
TGTGCCAGCTCATCACTTGCTAGGACAGAAAAGGGGACCCAGTACTTC
CASSSLARTEKGTQYF
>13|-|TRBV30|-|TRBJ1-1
TGTGCCTGGAAAAGGGGCATGAACACTGAAGCTTTCTTT
CAWKRGMNTEAFF
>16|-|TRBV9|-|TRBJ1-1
TGTGCCAGCAGCGTAAGATCAGGGGTCGGGAACACTGAAGCTTTCTTT
CASSVRSGVGNTEAFF
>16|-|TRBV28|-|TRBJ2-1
TGTGCCAGCAGTTCCCCTTTCCCCTTACAGGGAAATGAGCAGTTCTTC
CASSSPFPLQGNEQFF
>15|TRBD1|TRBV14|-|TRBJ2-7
TGTGCCAGCAGCCAAGGTGGGACAGGGATCTACGAGCAGTACTTC
CASSQGGTGIYEQYF
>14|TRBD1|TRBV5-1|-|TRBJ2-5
TGCGCCAGCAGACTGACAGGGTTTGACGAGACCCAGTACTTC
CASRLTGFDETQYF
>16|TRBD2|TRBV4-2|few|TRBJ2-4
TGTGCCAGCAGCCAAGATCGGGGGGGGCCTCGGAACATTCAGTACTTC
CASSQDRGGPRNIQYF
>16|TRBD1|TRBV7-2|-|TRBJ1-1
TGTGCCAGCAGCTTACATGCCAGGGGGGTGAACACTGAAGCTTTCTTT
CASSLHARGVNTEAFF
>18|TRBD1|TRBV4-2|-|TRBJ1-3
TGTGCCAGCAGCCTCAGGACAGGGGGCTTCGTCTCTGGAAACACCATATATTTT
CASSLRTGGFVSGNTIYF
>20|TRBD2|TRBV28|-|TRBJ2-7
TGTGCCAGCAGTCTAGGGGCACTAGCGGGAGGGGACCTTGTACTCTACGAGCAGTACTTC
CASSLGALAGGDLVLYEQYF
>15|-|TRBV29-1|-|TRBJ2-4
TGCAGCGTTGAAGTGAGGGCCCTAGCCAAAAACATTCAGTACTTC
CSVEVRALAKNIQYF
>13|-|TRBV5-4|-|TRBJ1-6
TGTGCCAGCAGCCCCGAGGTTGGTTCACCCCTCCACTTT
CASSPEVGSPLHF
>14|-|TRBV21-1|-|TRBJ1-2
TGTGCCAGCAGCAACATAAGGAGGGTTCGGGGCTACACCTTC
CASSNIRRVRGYTF
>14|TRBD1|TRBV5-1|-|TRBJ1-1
TGCGCCAGCAGCGGCACAGGGGGAGGAATTGAAGCTTTCTTT
CASSGTGGGIEAFF
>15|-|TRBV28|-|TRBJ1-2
TGTGCCAGCAGCCCCGGGAGCGGATCTAACTATGGCTACACCTTC
CASSPGSGSNYGYTF
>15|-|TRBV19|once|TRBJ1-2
TGTGCCAGTAGGAACCTCGACAAGGGGAGGACTGGCTACACCTTC
CASRNLDKGRTGYTF
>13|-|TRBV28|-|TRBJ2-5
TGTGCCAGCAGGCTACAGGGTCAAGAGACCCAGTACTTC
CASRLQGQETQYF
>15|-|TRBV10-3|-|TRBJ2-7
TGTGCCATCAGTGAGCCTACCAACCTGCCCTACGAGCAGTACTTC
CAISEPTNLPYEQYF
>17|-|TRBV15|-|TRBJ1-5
TGTGCCACCAGCAGAGATGCGGGGCGAGTGAGCAATCAGCCCCAGCATTTT
CATSRDAGRVSNQPQHF
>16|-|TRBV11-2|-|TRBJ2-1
TGTGCCAGCAGCCCCCTCGGGGGGCGAGGCTACAATGAGCAGTTCTTC
CASSPLGGRGYNEQFF
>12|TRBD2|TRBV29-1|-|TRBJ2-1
TGCAGCGTTGAAACTAGCGGGACCCCCTCGCTCTTC
CSVETSGTPSLF
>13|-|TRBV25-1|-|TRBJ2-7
TGTGCCAGCAGTGCCGACAGGGCGGGGGAGCAGTACTTC
CASSADRAGEQYF
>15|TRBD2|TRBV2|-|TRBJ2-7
TGTGCCAGCCAAGAAACGGGGACTAGTCCCACCGAGCAGTACTTC
CASQETGTSPTEQYF
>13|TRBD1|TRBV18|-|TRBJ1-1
TGTGCCAGCTCAGGACAGGGGGACACTGAAGCTTTCTTT
CASSGQGDTEAFF
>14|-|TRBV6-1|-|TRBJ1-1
TGTGCCAGCCAGCGTTCCCGGGGGGCAGGTGAAGCTTTCTTT
CASQRSRGAGEAFF
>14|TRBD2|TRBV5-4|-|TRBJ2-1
TGTGCCAGCAGCTTTGGGACTAGTCGCAATGAGCAGTTCTTC
CASSFGTSRNEQFF
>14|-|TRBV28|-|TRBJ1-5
TGTGCCAGCAGTTTATGGACGGAGATCAAGCCTCAGCATTTT
CASSLWTEIKPQHF
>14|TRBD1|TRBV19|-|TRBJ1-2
TGTGCCAGTAGTCCCCTGACAGGGGGGAATGGCTACACCTTC
CASSPLTGGNGYTF
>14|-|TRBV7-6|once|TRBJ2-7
TGTGCCAGCAGCTTGGAGACAGTTACGGGCGAGCAGTACTTC
CASSLETVTGEQYF
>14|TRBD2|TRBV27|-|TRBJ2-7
TGTGCCAGCAGTCGAACCGGGACTAGCGTCGAGCAGTACTTC
CASSRTGTSVEQYF
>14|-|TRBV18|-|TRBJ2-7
TGTGCCAGCTCACCACCCCAGGGTACCTACGAGCAGTACTTC
CASSPPQGTYEQYF
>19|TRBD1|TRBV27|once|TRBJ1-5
TGTGCCAGCAGCGCCACGGGACAGGGTTGGGGGAATGGCAATCAGCCCCAGCATTTT
CASSATGQGWGNGNQPQHF
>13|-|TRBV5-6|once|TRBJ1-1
TGTGCCAGCATGGAGGGATCGGACACTGAAGCTTTCTTT
CASMEGSDTEAFF
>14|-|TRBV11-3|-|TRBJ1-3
TGTGCCAGCAGCTTATCCGGGACAGGAAACACCATATATTTT
CASSLSGTGNTIYF
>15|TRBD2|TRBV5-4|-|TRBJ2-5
TGTGCCAGCAGCTTGGAGGCTAGCGGGAAAGAGACCCAGTACTTC
CASSLEASGKETQYF
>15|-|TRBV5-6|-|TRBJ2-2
TGTGCCAGCAGCTTACAGGGTTGGATTACCGGGGAGCTGTTTTTT
CASSLQGWITGELFF
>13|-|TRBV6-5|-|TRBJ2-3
TGTGCCAGCAGTTACCGGGATGCAGATACGCAGTATTTT
CASSYRDADTQYF
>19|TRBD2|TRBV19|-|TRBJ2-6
TGTGCCAGTAGTCCATACTTAGCGGGGGTGCTCTCTGGGGCCAACGTCCTGACTTTC
CASSPYLAGVLSGANVLTF
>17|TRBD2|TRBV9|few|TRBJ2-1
TGTGCCAGCAGCCCAACCCCTCTAGCGGTCCTTTACAATGAGCAGTTCTTC
CASSPTPLAVLYNEQFF
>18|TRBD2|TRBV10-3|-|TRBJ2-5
TGTGCTACCTCCGCCTCCTTACTAGCGGGAAGAATAAAAGAGACCCAGTACTTC
CATSASLLAGRIKETQYF
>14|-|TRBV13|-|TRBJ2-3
TGTGCCAGCAGTTCAGGGGCAGTTGGAGATACGCAGTATTTT
CASSSGAVGDTQYF
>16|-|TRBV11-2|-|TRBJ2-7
TGTGCCAGCAGCCCCTCGGCGTCCACAGGGTACGCCGAGCAGTACTTC
CASSPSASTGYAEQYF
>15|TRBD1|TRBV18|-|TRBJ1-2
TGTGCCAGCTCACCCGAGGGGGCGCAGGACTATGGCTACACCTTC
CASSPEGAQDYGYTF
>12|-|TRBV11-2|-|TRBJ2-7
TGTGCCAGCAGCTCCGCGGGCTACGAGCAGTACTTC
CASSSAGYEQYF
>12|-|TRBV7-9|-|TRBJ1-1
TGTTCCAGCAGCTTAGGGCGAGGGGAAGCTTTCTTT
CSSSLGRGEAFF
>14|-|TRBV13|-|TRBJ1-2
TGTGCCAGCAGCTTAGCGGAACAGGCTCATGGCTACACCTTC
CASSLAEQAHGYTF
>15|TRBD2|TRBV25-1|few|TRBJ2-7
TGTGCCAGCAGTGGTTCGGGACTAGCGGGCTACGAGCAGTACTTC
CASSGSGLAGYEQYF
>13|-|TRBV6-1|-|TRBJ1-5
TGTGCCAGCAGTGTCTATAGCAATCAGCCCCAGCATTTT
CASSVYSNQPQHF
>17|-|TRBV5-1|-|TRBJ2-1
TGCGCCAGCAGCCCCTTGGGAGAACTTTGGGGAGACAATGAGCAGTTCTTC
CASSPLGELWGDNEQFF
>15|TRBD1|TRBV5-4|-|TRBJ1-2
TGTGCCAGCAGCCCGGGGACAGGAGTCGAGTATGGCTACACCTTC
CASSPGTGVEYGYTF
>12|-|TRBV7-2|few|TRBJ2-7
TGTGCCAGCAGCCTCGTCTCCTACGAGCAGTACTTC
CASSLVSYEQYF
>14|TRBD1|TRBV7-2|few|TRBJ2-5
TGTGCCAGCAGCCCCGAGAGGGACAGGGGAGCCCAGTACTTC
CASSPERDRGAQYF
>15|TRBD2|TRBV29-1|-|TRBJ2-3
TGCAGCGTGGAGGGACTAGCGCGTAGGACAGATACGCAGTATTTT
CSVEGLARRTDTQYF
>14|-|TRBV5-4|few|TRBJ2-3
TGTGCCAGCAGCTCCTCCCAAGGGGGAGATACGCAGTATTTT
CASSSSQGGDTQYF